What follows are 15 T cell receptor beta chains derived from one specimen sequenced in a study of cytomegalovirus exposure and HLA in healthy donors. The primer mix had 60 Vbeta and 13 Jbeta primers. The data were produced by immunoSEQ multiplex PCR, yet TCRdb's version contains in-frame clones alone and is incomplete. The sample contains around 39,000 clones, about 80% of which appear only once. The sample taken for sequencing was PBMCs. These receptors were taken from a young man in good health and CMV-seronegative.

The chain combines TRBV21-1 with TRBJ2-1; the table's D call, TRBD1, has no DNA check behind it. TRBV21-1 is a pseudogene locus. The CDR3 runs to 11 residues. CDR3 bases: TGTGCCAGCACAGGGGGCAATGAGCAGTTCTTC. Translated, it gives CASTGGNEQFF.

Remarks on this clone: One junction end does not reproduce the germline sequence, and a read error may be involved. The gene calls are TRBV18 and TRBJ1-1; D uncertain. CDR1 KGHSH and CDR2 LQKENI come from the germline V gene. This CDR3 is built from 12 residues. The CDR3 sequence is CAGSPPGVEAFF. CDR3 DNA: TGTGCCGGCTCACCTCCCGGGGTGGAAGCTTTCTTT.

This chain links TRBV28 with TRBJ1-1; D is uncertain. The CDR3 is made up of 12 amino acids. With 10 bases removed from V and 4 bases from J, the gap between germline ends came to 13 bases. Germline lookup yields CDR1 MDHEN and CDR2 SYDVKM. The CDR3 loop reads CATHRGRTEAFF. The DNA for the CDR3 is TGTGCCACCCATCGCGGGCGCACTGAAGCTTTCTTT.

V is TRBV10-2 and J is TRBJ1-3; 7 nucleotides align to TRBD1. The CDR3 is 15 residues long. After removal of 5 bases from V and 2 bases from J, the junction contained 6 bases not matched to a gene. Germline CDR1 is WSHSY and CDR2 is SAAADI. The CDR3, as DNA: TGCGCCAGCAGTTACAGGGGATCAACTGGAAACACCATATATTTT. Translation: CASSYRGSTGNTIYF.

This chain uses TRBV5-1 with TRBJ2-7; TRBD1 agrees at 9 bases. The CDR3 has 15 amino acids. J lost 3 bases, V lost 5 bases, and 9 bases had no gene match. CDR1 is SGHRS and CDR2 is YFSETQ in the germline V gene. CDR3: CASRRSETGGYEQYF. CDR3 DNA: TGCGCCAGCAGACGATCAGAGACAGGGGGCTACGAGCAGTACTTC.

The V call is TRBV11-2, the J call TRBJ1-2; D is unclear. Germline assignment: CDR1 SGHAT and CDR2 FQNNGV. The CDR3 is made up of 13 amino acids. The germline V and J ends were trimmed by 6 bases and 4 bases, with 12 bases remaining between them. CDR3 DNA: TGTGCCAGCAGTGGGGAGTGGGCCTATGGCTACACCTTC. Protein product: CASSGEWAYGYTF.

The gene calls are TRBV2 and TRBJ2-3; TRBD1 matches 8 bases. CDR1 SNHLY and CDR2 FYNNEI come from the germline V gene. Losses at the gene ends were 7 bases for V and 5 bases for J; bases not matched to a gene: 8. The CDR3 length is 14 residues. DNA for the CDR3: TGTGCCAGCAACGAGGACAGGGCGGGAGATACGCAGTATTTT. Protein product: CASNEDRAGDTQYF.

The V gene is TRBV6-4, the J gene TRBJ2-7, with D perhaps matching TRBD1 (6 bases). Germline assignment: CDR1 MRHNA and CDR2 SNTAGT. The V end was cut by 4 bases, the J end by 4 bases, with 20 bases between. The CDR3 extends over 16 amino acids. The CDR3 region is CASSGRRQVEEYEQYF. The CDR3 bases are TGTGCCAGCAGTGGGCGGAGACAGGTAGAGGAATACGAGCAGTACTTC.

This clone came up a few times. The V call is TRBV10-3, the J call TRBJ1-6, with a tentative D call TRBD1 (6 bases). The CDR3 spans 13 residues. V gave up 10 bases and J gave up 3 bases, with 10 bases separating them. CDR1 is ENHRY, CDR2 SYGVKD, per germline. The CDR3 reads CASRDNYNSPLHF. The CDR3 nucleotides read TGTGCCAGCCGGGACAACTATAATTCACCCCTCCACTTT.

The rearrangement uses TRBV6-5 and TRBJ2-1; maybe TRBD1 (5 bases). CDR3 size: 14 residues. Germline CDR1 reads MNHEY; CDR2 reads SVGAGI. Trimming shortened V by 7 bases and J by 0 bases, and 10 bases separated the two germline ends. The CDR3 DNA is TGTGCCAGCAAGAAAGACAGCTCCTACAATGAGCAGTTCTTC. As protein: CASKKDSSYNEQFF.

J is TRBJ2-5 and V is TRBV15; possibly TRBD2 for D (6 bases). The CDR3 loop spans 14 amino acids. The ends were cut back, 1 base at V and 5 bases at J, with 11 bases in the middle. Germline CDR1 reads LNHNV; CDR2 reads YYDKDF (reference sequence). CDR3: CATSRGAGPETQYF. CDR3 sequence (DNA): TGTGCCACCAGCAGAGGGGCGGGACCGGAGACCCAGTACTTC.

This clone was seen once. The rearrangement uses TRBV5-1 and TRBJ2-3; D remains unclear. The germline V gene encodes CDR1 SGHRS and CDR2 YFSETQ. V lost 0 bases and J lost 0, with 8 bases in between. The CDR3 has 15 residues. DNA for the CDR3: TGCGCCAGCAGCTTGGGGCTGATAAGCACAGATACGCAGTATTTT. It is translated as CASSLGLISTDTQYF.

The genes are TRBV27 and TRBJ2-1; tentatively, D is TRBD1 (5 bases). The CDR3 is made up of 13 amino acids. CDR1 is MNHEY and CDR2 is SMNVEV in the germline V gene (reference sequence). Trimming removed 0 bases from V and 7 bases from J, with 7 bases in between. Here the CDR3 reads CASSLSRQNEQFF. For the CDR3, the DNA is TGTGCCAGCAGTTTATCTCGACAGAATGAGCAGTTCTTC.

The chain employs TRBV2 and TRBJ1-6; 9 bases are shared with TRBD1. CDR1 and CDR2 (germline): SNHLY, FYNNEI. The CDR3 consists of 19 residues. The junction had 14 bases not matched to a gene; V was cut back by 5 bases and J by 3 bases. The CDR3 reads CASSPRRDRASGYNSPLHF. Here the CDR3 DNA reads TGTGCCAGCAGTCCGCGCCGGGACAGGGCGTCGGGCTATAATTCACCCCTCCACTTT.

This chain links TRBV7-2 with TRBJ2-3; TRBD2 matches 10 bases. Germline assignment: CDR1 SGHTA and CDR2 FQGNSA. This CDR3 contains 17 residues. Trimming took 5 bases from V and 5 from J; bases not matched to a gene: 13. The CDR3 DNA follows: TGTGCCAGCAGCGCCGGTTTTAGCGGGAGGCAAAGAGATACGCAGTATTTT. This codes for CASSAGFSGRQRDTQYF. Filled out from reference TRBV7-2 and TRBJ2-3, the complete variable domain reads GAGVSQSPSNKVTEKGKDVELRCDPISGHTALYWYRQSLGQGLEFLIYFQGNSAPDKSGLPSDRFSAERTGGSVSTLTIQRTQQEDSAVYLCASSAGFSGRQRDTQYFGPGTRLTVL.